These 19 T cell receptor beta chains came from one sample sequenced in a study of blood T cell repertoires in COVID-19. Generated by immunoSEQ multiplex PCR, the TCRdb table keeps only in-frame clones and is missing some. Seen here are 130,000 or so clones, approximately 90% observed once, and the top ten hold about 1.6%. The material sequenced was peripheral blood. The source is a human donor in a cohort sampled during active COVID-19.

The J gene is TRBJ2-3, the V gene TRBV3-1 (or the pseudogene TRBV3-2); 7 nucleotides align to TRBD2. The CDR3 spans 15 residues. Germline V gene sequence: CDR1 LGHDT, CDR2 YNNKEL (reference sequence). J lost 4 bases, V lost 2 bases, and 6 bases had no gene match. CDR3 residues: CASSQFDAGADTQYF. The CDR3 DNA is TGTGCCAGCAGCCAATTCGATGCGGGGGCAGATACGCAGTATTTT.

As to this clone: Other DNA sequences in the same sample also yield this CDR3. V gene TRBV24-1 combines with J gene TRBJ1-2, with D unclear. This CDR3 comprises 11 residues. The V gene lost 4 bases and the J gene lost 4 bases, with 3 bases spanning the gap. Germline V gene lookup returns CDR1 KGHDR and CDR2 SFDVKD. The DNA for the CDR3 is TGTGCCACCAGTGACGGCTATGGCTACACCTTC. It yields the protein CATSDGYGYTF.

The chain employs TRBV11-2 and TRBJ2-7; the D gene is possibly TRBD2 (7 bases). V lost 3 bases to trimming and J lost 2 bases, with 14 bases between them. Germline V gene data show CDR1 as SGHAT and CDR2 as FQNNGV. The CDR3 loop spans 15 amino acids. CDR3 region: CASSFGGGGAYEQYF. The CDR3 DNA sequence: TGTGCCAGCAGCTTCGGAGGGGGGGGCGCCTACGAGCAGTACTTC.

The genes are TRBV6-1 and TRBJ2-2, with D possibly matching TRBD1 (5 bases). The germline CDR1 and CDR2 sequences are MNHNS and SASEGT. CDR3 length equals 17 residues. Trimming pared 2 bases from V and 4 bases from J, leaving 17 bases between. The CDR3 bases are TGTGCCAGCAGTGAAAATGGGGCGGTAGGGGCCACCGGGGAGCTGTTTTTT. This sequence encodes CASSENGAVGATGELFF.

The gene calls are TRBV29-1 and TRBJ2-7; 8 bases align to TRBD2. CDR1 and CDR2 (germline): SQVTM, ANQGSEA. The ends lost 5 bases at V and 3 bases at J; junction bases unmatched: 6. The CDR3 has 13 residues. The DNA of the CDR3 is TGCAGCGTTTTTCAGCGGGAGAGCTACGAGCAGTACTTC. Protein: CSVFQRESYEQYF.

J is TRBJ1-2 and V is TRBV28, with 9 bases that match TRBD1. The CDR3 runs 16 residues. Germline V CDR1 and CDR2: MDHEN, SYDVKM. V gave up 6 bases and J gave up 5 bases; unmatched junction bases: 13. CDR3 residues: CASSLFRTGVGYGYTF. DNA of the CDR3: TGTGCCAGCAGCCTATTTCGGACAGGGGTTGGGTATGGCTACACCTTC.

The chain links TRBV7-2 to TRBJ1-5, with unresolved D. Germline CDR1 reads SGHTA; CDR2 reads FQGNSA. Trimming stripped 1 base from V and 12 bases from J, with 7 bases between. This CDR3 comprises 11 residues. This chain's CDR3 is CASSLGGLQHF. For the CDR3, the DNA is TGTGCCAGCAGCTTAGGCGGTCTCCAGCATTTT. Full variable domain (outside the CDR3, taken from reference TRBV7-2 and TRBJ1-5): GAGVSQSPSNKVTEKGKDVELRCDPISGHTALYWYRQSLGQGLEFLIYFQGNSAPDKSGLPSDRFSAERTGGSVSTLTIQRTQQEDSAVYLCASSLGGLQHFGDGTRLSIL.

V usage is TRBV29-1 and J usage is TRBJ2-1; 13 bases agree with TRBD2. V shed 6 bases and J 7 bases; nucleotides not matched to a gene: 3. The length of the CDR3 is 13 residues. CDR1 and CDR2 (germline): SQVTM, ANQGSEA. CDR3 DNA: TGCAGCGTCGGGACTAGCGGGACGAATGAGCAGTTCTTC. Amino acids: CSVGTSGTNEQFF.

The V and J genes are TRBV28 and TRBJ1-5, with a possible D match to TRBD1 (5 bases). Per the germline V gene, CDR1 is MDHEN and CDR2 is SYDVKM. Trimming removed 5 bases from V and 3 bases from J, with 17 bases in between. This CDR3 contains 16 residues. The CDR3 bases are TGTGCCAGCAGTCCCCTCGGGGGAGGGTTCAATCAGCCCCAGCATTTT. It is translated as CASSPLGGGFNQPQHF.

The chain couples TRBV10-1 to TRBJ2-7, with D maybe TRBD2 (6 bases). The germline V gene has CDR1 WNHNN and CDR2 SYGVQD (reference sequence). V was shortened by 3 bases and J by 6 bases, with 9 bases between the two germline ends. This CDR3 spans 12 amino acids. Here the CDR3 reads CASSDGGGEQYF. CDR3 sequence (DNA): TGCGCCAGCAGTGATGGGGGAGGCGAGCAGTACTTC.

The chain links TRBV24-1 to TRBJ2-6; perhaps TRBD1 as D (6 bases). The germline CDR1 and CDR2 sequences are KGHDR and SFDVKD. The CDR3 is made up of 15 amino acids. V lost 7 bases and J 6 bases, leaving 15 bases between the germline ends. The DNA of the CDR3 is TGTGCCACCAGCAGCTCTCAGGGGCTGGCCAACGTCCTGACTTTC. Translating it yields CATSSSQGLANVLTF.

The sample holds a few counts of this clone. The J gene is TRBJ1-5, the V gene TRBV6-5; TRBD1 agrees at 8 bases. The V gene end was trimmed by 5 bases and the J gene end by 5 bases; junction bases not matched to a gene: 8. Germline V gene lookup returns CDR1 MNHEY and CDR2 SVGAGI. The CDR3 is 15 residues long. The chain's CDR3 is CASSISGQGHQPQHF. The DNA of the CDR3 is TGTGCCAGCAGTATCTCCGGACAGGGACATCAGCCCCAGCATTTT.

The chain couples TRBV7-9 to TRBJ2-5, with 7 bases aligning to TRBD2. The CDR3 runs to 15 residues. V trimming: 1 base; J trimming: 2 bases; junction bases outside the gene matches: 4. Germline V CDR1 and CDR2: SEHNR, FQNEAQ (reference sequence). The chain's CDR3 is CASSLVVAGQETQYF. The DNA of the CDR3 is TGTGCCAGCAGCTTAGTTGTAGCGGGTCAAGAGACCCAGTACTTC.

The chain couples TRBV6-1 to TRBJ1-6; the match to TRBD1 covers 7 bases. J gave up 6 bases and V 2 bases, and 10 bases lay outside the gene matches. The CDR3 length is 17 residues. Germline V gene lookup returns CDR1 MNHNS and CDR2 SASEGT. CDR3 loop: CASSEKLGGGSNSPLHF. In DNA, the CDR3 is TGTGCCAGCAGTGAAAAGCTCGGAGGGGGCAGTAATTCACCCCTCCACTTT.

The J gene is TRBJ1-5, the V gene TRBV6-6; D is uncertain. The V end was cut by 7 bases, the J end by 7 bases, with 11 bases between. The CDR3 contains 12 residues. The germline V gene has CDR1 MNHNY and CDR2 SVGAGI (reference sequence). The CDR3 here is CASKVYEQPQHF. CDR3 sequence (DNA): TGTGCCAGCAAAGTGTATGAGCAGCCCCAGCATTTT.

This clone was observed once. The V and J genes are TRBV9 and TRBJ2-1, with 9 bases matching TRBD2. Germline CDR1 reads SGDLS; CDR2 reads YYNGEE. CDR3 length: 16 amino acids. The junction had 9 bases not matched to a gene; V was cut back by 4 bases and J by 4 bases. The CDR3: CASSFTLAGPYNEQFF. In DNA form, the CDR3 reads TGTGCCAGCAGCTTTACGCTAGCGGGACCGTACAATGAGCAGTTCTTC. Together with reference TRBV9 and TRBJ2-1, the CDR3 gives the full variable domain: DSGVTQTPKHLITATGQRVTLRCSPRSGDLSVYWYQQSLDQGLQFLIQYYNGEERAKGNILERFSAQQFPDLHSELNLSSLELGDSALYFCASSFTLAGPYNEQFFGPGTRLTVL.

Points on this clone: The same CDR3 is also encoded by other DNA sequences in this sample. This chain uses TRBV2 with TRBJ1-1, with no clear D. There are 15 residues in the CDR3. V was shortened by 1 base and J by 4 bases, with 13 bases between the two germline ends. Germline CDR1 reads SNHLY; CDR2 reads FYNNEI. The CDR3 sequence: CASSEVAGGSTEAFF. As DNA, the CDR3 is TGTGCCAGCAGTGAAGTCGCCGGTGGGAGCACTGAAGCTTTCTTT.

The chain carries TRBV6-6 and TRBJ1-4; maybe TRBD1 (6 bases). CDR3 size: 16 residues. V lost 5 bases and J 6 bases, leaving 19 bases between the germline ends. The germline gives CDR1 MNHNY, CDR2 SVGAGI (reference sequence). Here the CDR3 reads CASSRTQGSVYEKLFF. CDR3 DNA: TGTGCCAGCAGTCGAACACAGGGCTCAGTCTATGAAAAACTGTTTTTT.

J is TRBJ2-2 and V is TRBV19, with TRBD1 identical over 7 bases. CDR1 is LNHDA and CDR2 is SQIVND in the germline V gene (reference sequence). V dropped 11 bases and J dropped 3; count of bases not matched to a gene: 9. The CDR3 contains 14 residues. The CDR3 region is CAANPGQYTGELFF. The DNA of the CDR3 is TGTGCCGCCAATCCGGGACAGTACACCGGGGAGCTGTTTTTT.